This T cell receptor beta chain was sequenced in a study of identical twins. Findings of the study overall: Monozygotic twins shared more out-of-frame TCR alpha than recombination models predicted. Insertion counts were lower in abundant cord blood beta clonotypes, a trend that memory repertoires did not show.

A universal primer site was added by template switching, and unique molecular identifiers were carried by the cDNA. From the 5' RACE reads, TCRdb called clonotypes with MiXCR, one entry per CDR3 protein. The sample includes 1.5 million or so distinct CDR3 sequences, about 32% of them seen just once. As concerns this clonotype: Its antigen is as yet unknown.

The origin of this receptor is a newborn girl in good health. The sequenced sample consisted of cord blood.

The CDR3 DNA follows: TGTGCCAGCAGCTTCAATCAGGGGATGAACACTGAAGCTTTCTTT. Amino acid sequence: CASSFNQGMNTEAFF. The rearrangement links TRBV7-2 to TRBJ1-1, with D tentatively TRBD1 (6 bases). The germline CDR1 and CDR2 sequences are SGHTA and FQGNSA. The CDR3 has 15 amino acids. The V end lost 3 bases, the J end lost 0 bases, and 11 bases lay between the germline ends. Filled out from reference TRBV7-2 and TRBJ1-1, the complete variable domain reads GAGVSQSPSNKVTEKGKDVELRCDPISGHTALYWYRQSLGQGLEFLIYFQGNSAPDKSGLPSDRFSAERTGGSVSTLTIQRTQQEDSAVYLCASSFNQGMNTEAFFGQGTRLTVV.